The rows below give T cell receptor beta chains drawn from one sample of a study of monozygotic twins with cystic fibrosis. Measured with immunoSEQ multiplex PCR; TCRdb has only the in-frame clones, and not every one. Seen here are approximately 8,700 clones, about 91% observed once, and the top ten hold 5% to 6.5%. What was sequenced was blood. The receptors were gathered from a boy aged 2 to 9 with cystic fibrosis. Both conserved end residues are part of each CDR3. The D gene is left open where the match is weak. Clone size is stated in some rows and not others, as once, few, many or a class when expanded.

>TRBV9|TRBJ2-2|.|TRBD2
TGTGCCAGCAGCTTGGGACTAGCGGGGGGGAACCAAAACACCGGGGAGCTGTTTTTT
CASSLGLAGGNQNTGELFF
>TRBV6-6|TRBJ1-4|.|.
TGTGCCAGCAGTTACGGATTTACTAATGAAAAACTGTTTTTT
CASSYGFTNEKLFF
>TRBV4-3|TRBJ2-3|.|.
TGCGCCAGCAGCCAAGATTTTCGTGAGACCTTCACAGATACGCAGTATTTT
CASSQDFRETFTDTQYF
>TRBV11-3|TRBJ1-1|.|.
TGTGCCAGCAGCTTAGACGGTTGGGGGCTTGGTGCTGAAGCTTTCTTT
CASSLDGWGLGAEAFF
>TRBV10-3|TRBJ2-3|.|TRBD2
TGTGCCATCACCTCCGGAGCGGGGGGCCATGGAGATACGCAGTATTTT
CAITSGAGGHGDTQYF
>TRBV25-1|TRBJ1-3|few|TRBD1
TGTGCCAGCAGGGACAGGTTCTCTGGAAACACCATATATTTT
CASRDRFSGNTIYF
>TRBV19|TRBJ1-1|few|.
TGTGCCAGTTGGGGTATGTCGACTGAAGCTTTCTTT
CASWGMSTEAFF
>TRBV7-9|TRBJ2-3|.|.
TGTGCCAGCAGCTCTCGACTGGATTGGGATACGCAGTATTTT
CASSSRLDWDTQYF
>TRBV30|TRBJ2-1|.|.
TGTGCCTGGAGTGTAGGGGGGAGCTCCTACAATGAGCAGTTCTTC
CAWSVGGSSYNEQFF
>TRBV19|TRBJ2-4|.|.
TGTGCCAGTAGGCATCGGGGGGGACAGGGTGGAGACATTCAGTACTTC
CASRHRGGQGGDIQYF
>TRBV7-2|TRBJ1-2|.|.
TGTGCCAGCAGCTTACGGACAGCTAACTATGGCTACACCTTC
CASSLRTANYGYTF
>TRBV11-2|TRBJ2-5|.|TRBD2
TGTGCCAGCAGCCCGCGGACTAGCGGGGGTTCGTACCAAGAGACCCAGTACTTC
CASSPRTSGGSYQETQYF
>TRBV7-2|TRBJ1-2|few|.
TGTGCCAGCAGCCCCCCGGGGGGGATGTCTGGCTACACCTTC
CASSPPGGMSGYTF
>TRBV30|TRBJ1-4|.|.
TGTGCCTGGAGTGGTGGAGTAGCAACTAATGAAAAACTGTTTTTT
CAWSGGVATNEKLFF
>TRBV5-6|TRBJ1-3|.|.
TGTGCCAGCAGCCCCTACGACGGGAGACTCTCTGGAAACACCATATATTTT
CASSPYDGRLSGNTIYF
>TRBV6-1|TRBJ2-5|once|TRBD2
TGTGCCAGCCGAACGGGGGGGTTCCAAGAGACCCAGTACTTC
CASRTGGFQETQYF
>TRBV15|TRBJ1-1|.|.
TGTGCCACCAGCAGAGATCAATGGGGGAGCACTGAAGCTTTCTTT
CATSRDQWGSTEAFF
>TRBV19|TRBJ2-5|.|.
TGTGCCAGTAGTATACGCCCTATGGGAGGTAGATTAGCGGAGACCCAGTACTTC
CASSIRPMGGRLAETQYF
>TRBV6-1|TRBJ1-1|.|.
TGTGCCAGCAACGGGAGGTCGAACACTGAAGCTTTCTTT
CASNGRSNTEAFF
>TRBV4-3|TRBJ2-1|.|TRBD1
TGCGCCAGCAGCCAAGATCGGCAGTCAGGGGGTAACAATGAGCAGTTCTTC
CASSQDRQSGGNNEQFF
>TRBV7-2|TRBJ2-3|once|TRBD2
TGTGCCAGCAGCTTAGATAGCGGGGGAACAGATACGCAGTATTTT
CASSLDSGGTDTQYF
>TRBV13|TRBJ2-3|once|TRBD2
TGTGCCAGCAGCACGAGCGGGGGGGCCGGGCGCACAGATACGCAGTATTTT
CASSTSGGAGRTDTQYF
>TRBV5-1|TRBJ2-7|.|.
TGCGCCAGCAGCTTGGGGGTCCAGAATCTCTACGAGCAGTACTTC
CASSLGVQNLYEQYF
>TRBV14|TRBJ2-5|.|.
TGTGCCAGCAGCCGGGACTCGAACGGGGAGACCCAGTACTTC
CASSRDSNGETQYF
>TRBV6-5|TRBJ2-3|once|.
TGTGCCAGCAGTTACGTAAGGGGTGGTGGAGATACGCAGTATTTT
CASSYVRGGGDTQYF
>TRBV4-2|TRBJ2-2|once|TRBD2
TGTGCCAGCAGCCAACGATCGGCGGGGGGAATCGGGGAGCTGTTTTTT
CASSQRSAGGIGELFF
>TRBV7-9|TRBJ1-6|.|TRBD1
TGTGCCAGCAGCGGGGACAGGGCTAATTCACCCCTCCACTTT
CASSGDRANSPLHF
>TRBV6-5|TRBJ2-2|.|TRBD1
TGTGCCAGCGGGGGGACAGGGGTCACCGGGGAGCTGTTTTTT
CASGGTGVTGELFF
>TRBV27|TRBJ2-5|.|.
TGTGCCAGCAGTGACCTAGGGCCCGCTGGGGAGACCCAGTACTTC
CASSDLGPAGETQYF
>TRBV12-5|TRBJ2-1|.|TRBD1
TGTGCTAGCCATACACCACAGGGGCCTAGCTCCTACAATGAGCAGTTCTTC
CASHTPQGPSSYNEQFF
>TRBV29-1|TRBJ1-3|.|.
TGCAGCGGGAACGACTCTGGAAACACCATATATTTT
CSGNDSGNTIYF
>TRBV5-1|TRBJ2-5|.|TRBD2
TGCGCCAGCAGCTTGGAGTGGGCGGGGGGGCCGTTAGGAGAGACCCAGTACTTC
CASSLEWAGGPLGETQYF
>TRBV6-1|TRBJ2-2|.|TRBD2
TGTGCCAGCAGTGACGACGGGGGGGCGAACACCGGGGAGCTGTTTTTT
CASSDDGGANTGELFF
>TRBV23-1|TRBJ2-5|.|.
TGCGCCAGCAGTCTAGTACAGTCTTGTGTAGAGACCCAGTACTTC
CASSLVQSCVETQYF
>TRBV9|TRBJ2-7|.|.
TGTGCCAGCAGCGGGGAGGGGGCGTCCAGGGTGCAGTACTTC
CASSGEGASRVQYF
>TRBV19|TRBJ1-5|.|.
TGTGCCAGTAGTCGACAGATCAATCAGCCCCAGCATTTT
CASSRQINQPQHF
>TRBV5-1|TRBJ2-3|.|.
TGCGCCAGCAGCCCGACAGGTCGGGGGGCAGATACGCAGTATTTT
CASSPTGRGADTQYF
>TRBV6-1|TRBJ1-1|.|.
TGTGCCAGCAGTCCAAGGGCCGTAGATGAAGCTTTCTTT
CASSPRAVDEAFF
>TRBV7-2|TRBJ1-1|.|TRBD1
TGTGCCAGCAGCTTAGCGGAGACAGGGTTGACTTTCTTT
CASSLAETGLTFF
>TRBV5-6|TRBJ1-5|.|.
TGTGCCAGCAGCTTATTCGGCCCGGGCAATCAGCCCCAGCATTTT
CASSLFGPGNQPQHF
>TRBV5-8|TRBJ1-6|.|.
TGTGCCAGCAGACGTACAGGGAGCTCCTATAATTCACCCCTCCACTTT
CASRRTGSSYNSPLHF
>TRBV5-1|TRBJ2-5|.|.
TGCGCCAGCAGCTTCCAAGAGACCCAGTACTTC
CASSFQETQYF
>TRBV5-1|TRBJ1-6|.|.
TGCGCCAGCAGCTTGGATGTGGGTAATTCACCCCTCCACTTT
CASSLDVGNSPLHF
>TRBV5-5|TRBJ1-1|once|TRBD1
TGTGCCAGCACCGGGGACAGGGAGAACACTGAAGCTTTCTTT
CASTGDRENTEAFF
>TRBV4-3|TRBJ1-2|.|.
TGCGCCAGCAGCCAAGATCGTGAAAGAGGACACACCTTC
CASSQDRERGHTF
>TRBV7-3|TRBJ2-7|.|TRBD2
TGTGCCAGCAGCTTAAGAGGAGGAGCGGGGACCTACGAGCAGTACTTC
CASSLRGGAGTYEQYF